These 27 T cell receptor beta chains were all obtained from the same sample, sequenced in a study of blood T cell repertoires in COVID-19 (dated by TCRdb to 2020 to 2021). Library preparation employed the immunoSEQ multiplex PCR assay. TCRdb carries this immuneACCESS record with in-frame sequences only. Its versions omit some clonotypes, under half of them owing to an unresolved V gene in the studies checked, with the rest unexplained. The sample yields a few hundred thousand clones; roughly nine tenths were counted once. The ten largest account for more than 8.5% of the sample. The sample taken for sequencing was peripheral blood. The receptors were gathered from a woman between 45 and 60 years old with COVID-19, enrolled during active disease.

V gene TRBV9 combines with J gene TRBJ2-3, with TRBD2 identical over 9 bases. V was pared by 7 bases and J by 6 bases, with 24 bases of the junction left unmatched. Germline V gives CDR1 SGDLS, CDR2 YYNGEE. The CDR3 covers 19 residues. CDR3 residues: CASACSHRGGGNTCDTQYF. CDR3 nucleotides: TGTGCCAGCGCTTGTTCGCATCGCGGGGGGGGGAACACATGTGATACGCAGTATTTT. The entire variable domain, with the rest obtained from reference TRBV9 and TRBJ2-3, is as follows: DSGVTQTPKHLITATGQRVTLRCSPRSGDLSVYWYQQSLDQGLQFLIQYYNGEERAKGNILERFSAQQFPDLHSELNLSSLELGDSALYFCASACSHRGGGNTCDTQYFGPGTRLTVL.

The gene calls are TRBV4-3 and TRBJ2-7; 7 bases map to TRBD1. Trimming took 4 bases from V and 2 from J; bases not matched to a gene: 5. CDR1 is LGHNA, CDR2 YSLEER, per germline. The CDR3 contains 14 residues. DNA of the CDR3: TGCGCCAGCAGCCCCGACAGGGACGCCTACGAGCAGTACTTC. Translated, it gives CASSPDRDAYEQYF.

V and J are TRBV19 and TRBJ1-6; tentative D call: TRBD1 (6 bases). The germline gives CDR1 LNHDA, CDR2 SQIVND (reference sequence). Trimming took 5 bases from V and 4 from J, leaving 18 bases between them. The CDR3 runs to 17 residues. CDR3 residues: CASSPRGRQAYNSPLHF. The CDR3 DNA reads as TGTGCCAGTAGTCCCAGAGGGAGACAGGCGTATAATTCACCCCTCCACTTT.

The gene calls are TRBV6-7 and TRBJ2-7; 7 positions agree with TRBD1. TRBV6-7 falls under the ORF class, with uncertain function. The V and J ends lost 10 bases and 6 bases, in that order; junction bases with no gene match: 12. This CDR3 is built from 13 residues. This CDR3 is CATTGQTFGEQYV. CDR3 coding DNA: TGTGCCACCACGGGACAGACGTTCGGCGAGCAGTACGTC.

This clone was picked up one time. This chain joins TRBV19 and TRBJ1-3, with no clear D. With 5 bases removed from V and 4 bases from J, the gap between germline ends came to 9 bases. Germline V CDR1 and CDR2: LNHDA, SQIVND (reference sequence). The CDR3 totals 13 residues. The CDR3 DNA reads as TGTGCCAGTAGTCTACTATTAGGAAACACCATATATTTT. This translates into CASSLLLGNTIYF.

This clone was counted a single time. Other nucleotide sequences in the sample specify the same CDR3. This rearrangement joins TRBV4-1 to TRBJ1-2; 9 bases align to TRBD1. From germline, CDR1 is MGHRA and CDR2 YSYEKL. The CDR3 covers 15 residues. V gave up 3 bases and J gave up 4 bases; unmatched junction bases: 6. The CDR3 here is CASSHPGQGLYGYTF. In nucleotides, the CDR3 is TGCGCCAGCAGCCACCCCGGACAGGGGCTCTATGGCTACACCTTC.

The V gene is TRBV27, the J gene TRBJ1-6; TRBD1 agrees at 8 bases. The germline V gene has CDR1 MNHEY and CDR2 SMNVEV (reference sequence). The CDR3 has 18 residues. V lost 8 bases, J lost 7 bases, and 19 bases stayed unmatched. Here the CDR3 reads CASRRGRGPNTWNSPLHF. The DNA of the CDR3 is TGTGCCAGCCGAAGGGGCAGGGGGCCAAACACGTGGAATTCACCCCTCCACTTT.

V and J are TRBV6-5 and TRBJ1-4; tentative D call: TRBD1 (5 bases). Germline CDR1 is MNHEY and CDR2 is SVGAGI. The CDR3 is 13 amino acids. Trimming pared 2 bases from V and 8 bases from J, leaving 9 bases between. The CDR3 loop is CASSYRRGEKLFF. Here the CDR3 DNA reads TGTGCCAGCAGTTACCGGCGGGGCGAAAAACTGTTTTTT.

This clone has just a few counts. This chain links TRBV19 with TRBJ1-2; 9 nucleotides line up with TRBD1. Germline V gene sequence: CDR1 LNHDA, CDR2 SQIVND (reference sequence). V lost 4 bases, J lost 4 bases, and 4 bases stayed unmatched. The CDR3 totals 14 residues. CDR3 protein: CASSRTGAIYGYTF. In nucleotides, the CDR3 is TGTGCCAGTAGTAGGACAGGGGCTATCTATGGCTACACCTTC.

The sample holds a few counts of this clone. This chain links TRBV30 with TRBJ2-5; D is possibly TRBD1 (5 bases). The CDR3 sequence is 16 residues long. Germline CDR1 is GTSNPN and CDR2 is SVGIG (reference sequence). V lost 1 base and J lost 1, with 16 bases in between. The CDR3 protein is CAWSEGKGWTQETQYF. DNA of the CDR3: TGTGCCTGGAGTGAGGGAAAGGGGTGGACCCAAGAGACCCAGTACTTC.

The CDR3 coding sequence is TGTGCCAGCAGTTACCTATCTAGCTTCAGTATATGGCACGAGCAGTACTTC. It translates to CASSYLSSFSIWHEQYF. The V and J genes are TRBV27 and TRBJ2-7; D perhaps matches TRBD2 (5 bases). The CDR3 is made up of 17 amino acids. Germline V lookup: CDR1 MNHEY, CDR2 SMNVEV (reference sequence). Between the trimmed V and J ends, which lost 4 bases and 5 bases, there was a span of 24 bases.

The chain recombines TRBV28 with TRBJ1-2; possible D gene TRBD1, 6 bases. Trimming cost V 6 bases and J 5 bases, with 13 bases left between them. Looked up from germline, CDR1 is MDHEN and CDR2 is SYDVKM. This CDR3 spans 13 amino acids. Here the CDR3 reads CASSLGQLYGYTF. The CDR3 DNA follows: TGTGCCAGCAGCCTCGGACAGCTTTATGGCTACACCTTC.

This chain connects TRBV7-3 to TRBJ1-2; 8 bases line up with TRBD1. This CDR3 comprises 22 residues. V lost 1 base to trimming and J lost 8 bases; unmatched junction nucleotides: 30. CDR1 is SGHTA and CDR2 is FQGTGA in the germline V gene. The CDR3 region has the DNA TGTGCCAGCAGCTTAATCCCCCTTAGGCCCGGGACAGGCGCCGGGAGGTTTAAGGGCTACACCTTC. Encoded protein: CASSLIPLRPGTGAGRFKGYTF.

This clone came up a few times. The V gene is TRBV7-2, the J gene TRBJ2-7; TRBD1 matches 10 bases. V lost 1 base and J lost 8; bases outside the gene matches: 2. Germline V gene data show CDR1 as SGHTA and CDR2 as FQGNSA. The CDR3 contains 13 residues. The CDR3 region is CASSLGQGAKQYF. CDR3 nucleotides: TGTGCCAGCAGCTTAGGACAGGGGGCTAAGCAGTACTTC.

The CDR3 region has the DNA TGCGCCAGCAGTGAGTCAGCGATCCAAGAGACCCAGTACTTC. Translating it yields CASSESAIQETQYF. The J gene is TRBJ2-5, the V gene TRBV10-1; D ambiguous. The CDR3 totals 14 residues. Between the trimmed V and J ends, which lost 0 bases and 1 base, there was a span of 6 bases. The V gene's germline CDR1 is WNHNN and CDR2 SYGVQD (reference sequence).

This clone was seen a handful of times. This chain connects TRBV2 to TRBJ1-1; weak D call: TRBD1 (5 bases). Trimming pared 6 bases from V and 0 bases from J, leaving 14 bases between. The CDR3 consists of 15 residues. Germline CDR1 is SNHLY and CDR2 is FYNNEI. This CDR3 reads CASSNTDIMNTEAFF. As DNA, the CDR3 is TGTGCCAGCAGCAACACGGACATCATGAACACTGAAGCTTTCTTT.

The V gene is TRBV20-1, the J gene TRBJ1-1; D uncertain. The length of the CDR3 is 8 residues. Germline V gene lookup returns CDR1 DFQATT and CDR2 SNEGSKA (reference sequence). V gave up 4 bases and J gave up 9 bases, with 3 bases separating them. The chain's CDR3 is CSANKAFF. The CDR3 DNA sequence: TGCAGTGCTAACAAAGCTTTCTTT.

The chain carries TRBV7-2 and TRBJ2-7; 9 bases agree with TRBD1. This CDR3 comprises 15 residues. Per the germline V gene, CDR1 is SGHTA and CDR2 is FQGNSA. The junction had 12 bases not matched to a gene; V was cut back by 5 bases and J by 7 bases. The CDR3 DNA reads as TGTGCCAGCAGCGTACAACAGGGGGCTCTGGAAGAGCAGTACTTC. Its translation is CASSVQQGALEEQYF.

The chain joins TRBV11-3 to TRBJ1-2; D may be TRBD1 (6 bases). The CDR3 is made up of 13 amino acids. V was clipped by 4 bases and J by 8 bases, with 14 bases between them. Germline CDR1 reads SGHNT; CDR2 reads YENEEA. The chain's CDR3 is CASSSRQVGGYTF. CDR3 DNA: TGTGCCAGCAGCTCTCGACAGGTCGGGGGCTACACCTTC.

The rearrangement uses TRBV5-1 and TRBJ2-7; D is undetermined. The germline gives CDR1 SGHRS, CDR2 YFSETQ. Trimming cost V 0 bases and J 2 bases, with 6 bases left between them. This CDR3 has 13 amino acids. Here the CDR3 reads CASSLDGAYEQYV. The CDR3 coding sequence is TGCGCCAGCAGCTTGGATGGAGCCTACGAGCAGTACGTC.

The sample holds one count of this clone. The V call is TRBV27, the J call TRBJ2-5, with 8 bases that match TRBD2. V was clipped by 6 bases and J by 2 bases; unmatched bases: 2. This CDR3 contains 13 residues. Germline assignment: CDR1 MNHEY and CDR2 SMNVEV (reference sequence). Here the CDR3 DNA reads TGTGCCAGCAGCCCTAGCGGGCAAGAGACCCAGTACTTC. This sequence encodes CASSPSGQETQYF.

This chain joins TRBV7-8 and TRBJ1-1; D possibly corresponds to TRBD1 (5 bases). This CDR3 region has 14 residues. V gave up 6 bases and J gave up 1 base, with 12 bases separating them. In germline, CDR1 is SGHVS, CDR2 FQNEAQ. The CDR3 sequence is CASRSGAANTEAFF. CDR3 DNA sequence: TGTGCCAGCAGATCTGGGGCAGCGAACACTGAAGCTTTCTTT. The whole variable domain, remainder taken from reference TRBV7-8 and TRBJ1-1, is GAGVSQSPRYKVAKRGQDVALRCDPISGHVSLFWYQQALGQGPEFLTYFQNEAQLDKSGLPSDRFFAERPEGSVSTLKIQRTQQEDSAVYLCASRSGAANTEAFFGQGTRLTVV.

This clone was seen more than once but under ten times. The V gene is TRBV28, the J gene TRBJ1-6; no clear D gene. This CDR3 is built from 13 residues. The germline V gene encodes CDR1 MDHEN and CDR2 SYDVKM. Trimming stripped 5 bases from V and 5 bases from J, with 7 bases between. The CDR3 DNA sequence: TGTGCCAGCAGTCAGAACCATAATTCACCCCTCCACTTT. Translating it yields CASSQNHNSPLHF.

The V and J genes are TRBV18 and TRBJ1-2; D remains ambiguous. Trimming left V 0 bases short and J 3 bases short, with 11 bases between. The CDR3 consists of 15 residues. Germline values: CDR1 KGHSH, CDR2 LQKENI. This chain's CDR3 is CASSPPWLRDYGYTF. The CDR3 coding sequence is TGTGCCAGCTCACCACCGTGGCTGCGGGACTATGGCTACACCTTC.

The chain links TRBV9 to TRBJ2-3, with D maybe TRBD2 (5 bases). This CDR3 has 15 amino acids. Germline CDR1 and CDR2: SGDLS and YYNGEE. Trimming pared 2 bases from V and 2 bases from J, leaving 12 bases between. The CDR3 DNA follows: TGTGCCAGCAGCGTTTCCGGACTCCCCACAGATACGCAGTATTTT. This gives the protein CASSVSGLPTDTQYF.

The chain is built from TRBV7-2 and TRBJ1-2; possible D gene TRBD1, 5 bases. The CDR3 totals 16 residues. In germline, CDR1 is SGHTA, CDR2 FQGNSA. Trimming stripped 4 bases from V and 1 base from J, with 16 bases between. The CDR3 coding sequence is TGTGCCAGCAGCTCCCCAGGGCGGACGGTTAACTATGGCTACACCTTC. Translated, it gives CASSSPGRTVNYGYTF.

This clone was counted once. The rearrangement links TRBV2 to TRBJ2-5, with 9 bases that match TRBD1. CDR1 is SNHLY and CDR2 is FYNNEI in the germline V gene. The CDR3 length is 13 residues. J lost 7 bases, V lost 8 bases, and 8 bases had no gene match. The CDR3: CASGQGMFGTQYF. The CDR3, as DNA: TGTGCCAGCGGACAGGGGATGTTTGGGACCCAGTACTTC.